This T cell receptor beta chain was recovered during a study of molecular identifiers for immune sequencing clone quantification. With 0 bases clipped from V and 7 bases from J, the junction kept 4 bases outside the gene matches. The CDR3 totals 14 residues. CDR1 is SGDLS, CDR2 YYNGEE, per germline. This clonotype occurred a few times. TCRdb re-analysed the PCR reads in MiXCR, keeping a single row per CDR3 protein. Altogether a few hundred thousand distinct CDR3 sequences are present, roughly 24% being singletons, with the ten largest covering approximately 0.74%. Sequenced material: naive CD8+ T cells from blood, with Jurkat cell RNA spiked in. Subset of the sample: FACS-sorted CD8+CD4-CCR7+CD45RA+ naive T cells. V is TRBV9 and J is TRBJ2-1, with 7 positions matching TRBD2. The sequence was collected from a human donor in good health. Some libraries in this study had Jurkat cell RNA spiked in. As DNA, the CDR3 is TGTGCCAGCAGCGTAGTAGATAGCGGGAATGAGCAGTTCTTC. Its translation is CASSVVDSGNEQFF.